The TCR beta chain under discussion was sequenced for a study of tumor-infiltrating lymphocytes in primary liver carcinoma. Points from the study as a whole: Owing to bulk unsorted samples, no comparison was made between CD4+ and CD8+ repertoires. Tumor-adjacent and tumor-blood pairs overlapped less than tumor region pairs did.

Germline loops: CDR1 MNHEY, CDR2 SVGEGT. There are 12 residues in the CDR3. RNA was extracted from whole blood without cell sorting, alongside germline DNA. Before the operation took place, four milliliters of peripheral blood were collected. As for this clonotype: Its antigen is as yet unknown. One junction end does not reproduce the germline sequence, and a read error may be involved.

Starting from 500 ng of total RNA, TCR beta cDNA was produced with a primer in the constant region. Amplification in three nested multiplex PCR rounds with slightly modified ARM-PCR gave rise to TCR beta libraries. TRBV1-TRBV30 forward primers paired with a C-beta reverse primer were used in the first two PCR rounds, which ran roughly 11 cycles each. TCRdb used MiXCR to reprocess the multiplex PCR reads, holding one entry per CDR3 protein. Found here are around 330,000 distinct CDR3 sequences, about 60% of them singletons; the top ten hold roughly 8.9%. The V and J genes are TRBV6-2 or TRBV6-3 and TRBJ1-1; 7 bases match TRBD1. The source is a man aged 40-55 years with primary liver carcinoma and hepatitis B virus infection. Sequencing was carried out using peripheral blood. The CDR3 region is CASSSPDRKALF. For the CDR3, the DNA is TGTGCCAGCAGTTCCCCGGACAGGAAAGCTCTCTTT.